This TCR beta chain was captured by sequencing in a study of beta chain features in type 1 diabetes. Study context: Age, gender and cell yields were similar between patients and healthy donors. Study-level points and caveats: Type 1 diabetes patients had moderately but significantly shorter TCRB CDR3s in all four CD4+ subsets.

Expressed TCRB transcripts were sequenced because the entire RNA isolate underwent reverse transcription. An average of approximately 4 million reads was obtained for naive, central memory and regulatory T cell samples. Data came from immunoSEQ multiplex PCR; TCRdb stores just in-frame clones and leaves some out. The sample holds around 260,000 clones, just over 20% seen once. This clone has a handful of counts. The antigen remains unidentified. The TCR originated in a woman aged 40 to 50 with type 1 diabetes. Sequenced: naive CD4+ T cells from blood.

CDR3 region: CASSFGPDREEAFF. CDR3 bases: TGTGCCAGCAGCTTTGGACCCGATAGGGAGGAAGCTTTCTTT. The J gene is TRBJ1-1, the V gene TRBV7-2; D unresolved. Germline V CDR1 and CDR2: SGHTA, FQGNSA. The CDR3 spans 14 residues. Trimming shortened V by 3 bases and J by 8 bases, and 16 bases separated the two germline ends.